Described below is a single T cell receptor beta chain sequence and its context. The V segment lost 6 bases and the J segment 1 base; nucleotides outside the gene matches: 4. This CDR3 contains 14 residues. Germline V gene data show CDR1 as LNHDA and CDR2 as SQIVND (reference sequence). The sample is drawn from a study of blood T cell repertoires in COVID-19. Study-level information: Material from acute and convalescent COVID-19 was sourced from the United States, Italy and Spain. PBMCs, B-cell-depleted T cells, or T cells provided the cDNA or gDNA that made up the material.

The repertoire was sequenced with immunoSEQ multiplex PCR; TCRdb's copy has only in-frame clones and lacks some. Of roughly 110,000 clones in the sample, 75% to 95% were seen once. This chain uses TRBV19 with TRBJ1-1, with 8 bases lining up with TRBD1. The TCR originated in a woman aged 25 to 39 with acute or convalescent COVID-19. The material sequenced was peripheral blood. The CDR3 spells CASRMTGENTEAFF. In DNA, the CDR3 is TGTGCCAGTAGGATGACAGGGGAGAACACTGAAGCTTTCTTT.